The T cell receptor beta chain described here comes from a study of T cell responses to AZD1222 COVID-19 vaccine. Study-level results: Clonal diversity was possibly underestimated, and white British individuals and females predominated among donors. At baseline, seropositivity was found in only six or seven AZD1222 recipients. The breadth and depth of Spike-specific TCRs increased once two AZD1222 doses had been given.

Germline V CDR1 and CDR2: LNHDA, SQIVND (reference sequence). This CDR3 comprises 15 residues. With 2 bases clipped from V and 1 base from J, the junction kept 4 bases outside the gene matches. TCRdb's table, derived via immunoSEQ multiplex PCR, lists solely in-frame clones and lacks some. The sample yields roughly 100,000 clones, more than 75% seen once. Details on this clone: Its target is unknown.

The sequences come from peripheral blood, collected on day 0 of AZD1222 vaccination. The chain links TRBV19 to TRBJ2-7; 8 bases fit TRBD2. The receptor comes from an adult in good health. The CDR3 sequence is CASSIYAGGSYEQYF. The DNA of the CDR3 is TGTGCCAGTAGTATATATGCGGGAGGTTCCTACGAGCAGTACTTC.